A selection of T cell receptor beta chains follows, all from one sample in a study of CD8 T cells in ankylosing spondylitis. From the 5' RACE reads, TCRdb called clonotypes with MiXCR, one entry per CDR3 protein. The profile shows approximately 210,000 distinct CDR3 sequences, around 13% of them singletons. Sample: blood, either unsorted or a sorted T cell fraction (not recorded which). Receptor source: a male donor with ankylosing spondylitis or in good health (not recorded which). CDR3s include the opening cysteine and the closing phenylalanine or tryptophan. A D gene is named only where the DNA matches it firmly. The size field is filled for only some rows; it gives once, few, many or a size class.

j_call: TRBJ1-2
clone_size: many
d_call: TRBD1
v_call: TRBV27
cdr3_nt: TGTGCCAGCAAACACGGACAGGGTGGATATGGCTACACCTTC
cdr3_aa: CASKHGQGGYGYTF

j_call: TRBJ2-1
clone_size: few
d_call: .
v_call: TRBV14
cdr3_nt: TGTGCCAGCAGGCCGAGGGGCCCCTACAATGAGCAGTTCTTC
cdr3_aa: CASRPRGPYNEQFF

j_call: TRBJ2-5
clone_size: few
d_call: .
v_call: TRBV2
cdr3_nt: TGTGCCAGCAGCGGGCTTTGGGCAGAAGGAGAGACCCAGTACTTC
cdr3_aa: CASSGLWAEGETQYF

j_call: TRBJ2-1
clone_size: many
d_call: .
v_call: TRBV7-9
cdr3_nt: TGTGCCAGCAGCTTGGGGGCGGGGGCCTACAATGAGCAGTTCTTC
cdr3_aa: CASSLGAGAYNEQFF

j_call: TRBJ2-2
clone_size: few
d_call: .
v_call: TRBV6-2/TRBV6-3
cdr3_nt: TGTGCCATCAGCGGTGACGGGGAGCTGTTTTTT
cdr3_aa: CAISGDGELFF

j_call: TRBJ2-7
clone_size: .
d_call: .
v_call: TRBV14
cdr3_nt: TGTGCCAGCAGCCAAGCAAGAGGAGGGACGCAAGAGCAGTACTTC
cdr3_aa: CASSQARGGTQEQYF

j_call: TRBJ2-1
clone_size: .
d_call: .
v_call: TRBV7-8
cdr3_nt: TGTGCCAGCAGCTTAGCAGGGTCCTCCCCGGTCAATGAGCAGTTCTTC
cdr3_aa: CASSLAGSSPVNEQFF

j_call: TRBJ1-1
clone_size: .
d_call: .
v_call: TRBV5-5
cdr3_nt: TGTGCCAGCAGCTTGGACACAACTTTCCTGAACACTGAAGCTTTCTTT
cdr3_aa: CASSLDTTFLNTEAFF

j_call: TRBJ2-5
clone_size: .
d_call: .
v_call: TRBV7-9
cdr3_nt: TGTGCCAGCAGAACAACAGAGGCCGAGACCCAGTACTTC
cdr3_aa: CASRTTEAETQYF

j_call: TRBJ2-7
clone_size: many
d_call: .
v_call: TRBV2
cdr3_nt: TGTGCCAGCAGTGAACGAAGGATGGGGGGTTCCTACGAGCAGTACTTC
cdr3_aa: CASSERRMGGSYEQYF

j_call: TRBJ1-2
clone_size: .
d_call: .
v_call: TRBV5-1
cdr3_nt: TGCGCCAGCAGCTTGGAGCCCGGAAAGAGCTATGGCTACACCTTC
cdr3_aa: CASSLEPGKSYGYTF

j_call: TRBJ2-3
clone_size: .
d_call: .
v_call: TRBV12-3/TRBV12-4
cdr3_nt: TGTGCCAGCAGTTTACATGGTGTCGGCGCAGATACGCAGTATTTT
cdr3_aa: CASSLHGVGADTQYF

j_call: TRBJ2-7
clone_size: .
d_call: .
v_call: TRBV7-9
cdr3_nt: TGTGCCAGCAGCCAAACCCCGGGACAATTCTACGAGCAGTACTTC
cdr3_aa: CASSQTPGQFYEQYF

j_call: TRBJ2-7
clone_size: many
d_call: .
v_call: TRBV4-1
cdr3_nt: TGCGCCAGCAGCCAAGAAACCCGGTACGAGCAGTACTTC
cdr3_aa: CASSQETRYEQYF

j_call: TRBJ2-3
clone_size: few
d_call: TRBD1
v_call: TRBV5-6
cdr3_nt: TGTGCCAGCAGTCTAGATCCGGGACAGGGAGCAGATACGCAGTATTTT
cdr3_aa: CASSLDPGQGADTQYF

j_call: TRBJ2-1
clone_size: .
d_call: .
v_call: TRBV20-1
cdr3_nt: TGCAGTGCCCTCCAGAGTGAGCAGTTCTTC
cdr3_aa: CSALQSEQFF

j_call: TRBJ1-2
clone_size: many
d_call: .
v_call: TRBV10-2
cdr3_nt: TGCGCCAGCAGTGCTCGGGGGCCGGGTAGTGGCTACACCTTC
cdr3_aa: CASSARGPGSGYTF

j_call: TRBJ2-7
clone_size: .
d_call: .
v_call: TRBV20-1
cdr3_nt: TGCAGTGCTAGAACCCAGACAGACGCCTACGAGCAGTACTTC
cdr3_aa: CSARTQTDAYEQYF

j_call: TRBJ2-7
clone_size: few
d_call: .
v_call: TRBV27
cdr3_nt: TGTGCCAGCAGTTTAGGGCCCCGGTACGAGCAGTACTTC
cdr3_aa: CASSLGPRYEQYF

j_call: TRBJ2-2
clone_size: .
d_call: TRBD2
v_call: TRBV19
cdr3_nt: TGTGCCAGTAGCCCCCTAGCGGGGGAGAACACCGGGGAGCTGTTTTTT
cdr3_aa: CASSPLAGENTGELFF

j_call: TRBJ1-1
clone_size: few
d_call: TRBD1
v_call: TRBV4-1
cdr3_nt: TGCGCCAGCAGCGAGACAGGGGGGGCTTTCTTT
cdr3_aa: CASSETGGAFF

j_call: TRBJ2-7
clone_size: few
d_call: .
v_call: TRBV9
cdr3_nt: TGTGCCAGCAGCGTGGAGGTGGGCGAGCAGTACTTC
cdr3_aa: CASSVEVGEQYF

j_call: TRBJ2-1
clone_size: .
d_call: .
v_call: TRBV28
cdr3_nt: TGTGCCAGCAGTTTGACGGACTCCTACAATGAGCAGTTCTTC
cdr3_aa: CASSLTDSYNEQFF

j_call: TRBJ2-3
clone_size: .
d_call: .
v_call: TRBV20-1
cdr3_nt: TGCAGTGCACCTACCCTAGGCCGACTCACAGATACGCAGTATTTT
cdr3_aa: CSAPTLGRLTDTQYF

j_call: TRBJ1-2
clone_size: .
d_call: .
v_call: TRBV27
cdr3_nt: TGTGCCAGCAGTTTATCCAATCTCTACGGCTACACCTTC
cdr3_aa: CASSLSNLYGYTF

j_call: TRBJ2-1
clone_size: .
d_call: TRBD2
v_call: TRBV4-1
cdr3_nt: TGCGCCAGCAGCCAAGTAGCGGGAGACTACAATGAGCAGTTCTTC
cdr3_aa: CASSQVAGDYNEQFF

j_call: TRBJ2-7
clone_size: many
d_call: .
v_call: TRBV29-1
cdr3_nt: TGCAGCGTTGAACTGCCAACCTACGAGCAGTACTTC
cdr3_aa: CSVELPTYEQYF